This entry is about one T cell receptor (beta chain). TCRdb itself ran the 5' RACE reads through MiXCR, one entry per CDR3 protein. The table lists 450,000 to 650,000 distinct CDR3 sequences, over 12% of them singletons. The data stem from a study of identical twins. Every sampled donor was Caucasian and healthy. The same data also went into a second study, on yellow fever vaccine responses in identical twins.

This clonotype was obtained from a woman between 18 and 29 years old in good health. The sequencing input was CD4+ T cells sorted from blood.

The CDR3 is CASSPRGQSNYGYTF. DNA of the CDR3: TGTGCCAGCAGCCCCCGGGGACAGTCAAACTATGGCTACACCTTC. The chain carries TRBV13 and TRBJ1-2; 7 positions match TRBD1. CDR3 size: 15 residues. Germline V gene lookup returns CDR1 PRHDT and CDR2 FYEKMQ (reference sequence). V gave up 5 bases and J gave up 2 bases; unmatched junction bases: 8. The full variable domain, in which reference TRBV13 and TRBJ1-2 provide the parts outside the CDR3, is AAGVIQSPRHLIKEKRETATLKCYPIPRHDTVYWYQQGPGQDPQFLISFYEKMQSDKGSIPDRFSAQQFSDYHSELNMSSLELGDSALYFCASSPRGQSNYGYTFGSGTRLTVV.